The clone carrying this T cell receptor beta chain was seen only once. The antigen is undetermined. These data originate in a study of graft-versus-host responses after intestinal transplantation. Turning to the study itself: As for transplant type, recipients had multivisceral, liver-intestinal, or isolated intestinal grafts.

Only in-frame clones appear in the TCRdb table, and some are missing; sequencing was by immunoSEQ multiplex PCR. This table has approximately 110,000 clones, around 94% appearing once. Study outcomes and limitations: Allografts carried high graft-versus-host to host-versus-graft clonal ratios in patients having graft-donor T cell macrochimerism.

The CDR3 is 15 amino acids. Germline V lookup: CDR1 LNHDA, CDR2 SQIVND (reference sequence). With V trimmed by 2 bases and J by 5 bases, 6 bases remained unmatched. The clonotype comes from a human donor who was the organ donor for an intestinal transplant. Sequencing was performed on unstimulated CD8+ T cells sorted from spleen or lymph node cells, taken before transplant. The V call is TRBV19, the J call TRBJ1-1, with 9 bases identical to TRBD1. The CDR3 loop reads CASSIPSGTGTEAFF. The CDR3 DNA follows: TGTGCCAGTAGTATACCTTCGGGGACAGGGACTGAAGCTTTCTTT.